This T cell receptor delta chain emerged from a study of gamma-delta chains in newborns, infants, children. TCRdb reapplied CATT to the reads. The profile shows some 10,000 delta-chain clones, about 9% of them singletons. This clone ranks as medium-sized. Other nucleotide sequences from this sample produce the same CDR3. Germline CDR1 is GEAIGNYY and CDR2 is EKD. CDR3 length: 14 residues. V lost 3 bases to trimming and J lost 8 bases; unmatched junction nucleotides: 8. This TCR came from a child who was a newborn, infant or young child, either healthy, febrile or measles-vaccinated (not recorded which). The material sequenced was blood. The chain carries TRDV2 and TRDJ1; 10 positions match TRDD3. DNA for the CDR3: TGTGCCTGTGACCCCTGGGGGATATTCGGGAAACTCATCTTT. Translation: CACDPWGIFGKLIF.